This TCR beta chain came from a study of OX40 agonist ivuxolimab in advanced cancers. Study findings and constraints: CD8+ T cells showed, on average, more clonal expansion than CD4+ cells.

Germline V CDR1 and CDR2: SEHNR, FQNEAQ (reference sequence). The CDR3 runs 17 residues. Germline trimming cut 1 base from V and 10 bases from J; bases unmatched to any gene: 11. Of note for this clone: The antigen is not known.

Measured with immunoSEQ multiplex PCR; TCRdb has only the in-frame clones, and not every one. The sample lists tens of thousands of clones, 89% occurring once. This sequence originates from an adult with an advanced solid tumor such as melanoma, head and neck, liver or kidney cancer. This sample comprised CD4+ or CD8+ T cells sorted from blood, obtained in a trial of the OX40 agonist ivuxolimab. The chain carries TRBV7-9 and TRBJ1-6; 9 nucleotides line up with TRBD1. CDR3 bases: TGTGCCAGCAGCTTAGTAGCCCGGACAGGGGATGGCTCACCCCTCCACTTT. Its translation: CASSLVARTGDGSPLHF.